The 12 T cell receptor beta chains given below trace back to one sample, sequenced in a study of T cell clonality in common variable immunodeficiency. Antigen specificity for these receptors is unknown. Produced via immunoSEQ multiplex PCR; TCRdb's table is partial and in-frame only. The sample includes 25,000 to 35,000 clones, none of them occurring once. General study points: Reportedly, TCR beta sequences from common variable immunodeficiency showed fewer deletions and N-nucleotide insertions.

Sequenced material: peripheral blood mononuclear cells. The receptors stem from a human donor with common variable immunodeficiency.

This clone was counted at least ten times. The sequenced CDR3 bases are TGTGCCAGCAGCGTCAGGGGAGATAATGAAAAA. It translates to CASSVRGDNEK. In full, the CDR3 is CASSVRGDNEKLFF. The chain employs TRBV7-6 and TRBJ1-4, with D possibly TRBD1 on 6 matching bases. Read data end 3 residues before the CDR3 end; the end is taken from the germline J gene. CDR3 length: 14 residues. The V and J ends lost 5 bases and 4 bases respectively, with 11 bases between them. Germline V CDR1 and CDR2: SGHVS, FNYEAQ. The variable domain in full, completed from reference TRBV7-6 and TRBJ1-4, reads GAGVSQSPRYKVTKRGQDVALRCDPISGHVSLYWYRQALGQGPEFLTYFNYEAQQDKSGLPNDRFSAERPEGSISTLTIQRTEQRDSAMYRCASSVRGDNEKLFFGSGTQLSVL.

Points on this clone: The DNA ends 3 residues before the CDR3 does, and the rest of the CDR3 is filled in from the germline J gene. This sample includes further DNA sequences coding for the same CDR3. This chain connects TRBV6-1 to TRBJ1-2; D ambiguous. The ends were cut back, 0 bases at V and 1 base at J, with 3 bases in the middle. Germline CDR1 and CDR2: MNHNS and SASEGT. CDR3 length equals 13 residues. The CDR3 spells CASSEAGNYGYTF. The CDR3 DNA, read in part, is TGTGCCAGCAGTGAAGCCGGTAACTATGGC.

In the case of this clone: Sequencing ends 3 residues short of the CDR3 end; the germline J gene provides the rest. The chain uses TRBV19 and TRBJ2-1, with TRBD2 identical over 13 bases. The germline V gene has CDR1 LNHDA and CDR2 SQIVND (reference sequence). The trim removed 6 bases at V and 0 bases at J, leaving 2 bases unmatched. The CDR3 is made up of 16 amino acids. CDR3 DNA, as far as it was read: TGTGCCAGTAGGACTAGCGGGGGGCTCTCCTACAATGAG. Translated, it gives CASRTSGGLSYNE. The CDR3 in full is CASRTSGGLSYNEQFF.

As concerns this clone: The read gets to within 3 residues of the CDR3 end, and the germline J gene fills in the rest. The rearrangement links TRBV7-6 to TRBJ1-3; D gene unclear. Trimming stripped 5 bases from V and 0 bases from J, with 8 bases between. This CDR3 spans 14 amino acids. Per germline, CDR1 SGHVS and CDR2 FNYEAQ. The sequenced part of the CDR3 DNA is TGTGCCAGCAGCGGCAGGAGCTCTGGAAACACC. As protein: CASSGRSSGNT. The complete CDR3 protein is CASSGRSSGNTIYF.

Only a few counts were recorded for this clone. The CDR3 is cut off 3 residues early in the read; its end comes from the germline J gene. The V and J genes are TRBV7-2 and TRBJ2-5; 10 bases agree with TRBD2. The V gene's germline CDR1 is SGHTA and CDR2 FQGNSA. The CDR3 runs 15 residues. The V segment lost 4 bases and the J segment 5 bases; nucleotides outside the gene matches: 7. CDR3 bases read: TGTGCCAGCAGCTCAAGAGCGGGGGGGATGGAGACC. The encoded protein is CASSSRAGGMET. The entire CDR3 protein reads CASSSRAGGMETQYF.

This clone was counted ten times or more. The CDR3 extends 3 residues past the end of the read, so its final part is completed from the germline J gene. The chain is built from TRBV2 and TRBJ1-5; 7 positions agree with TRBD1. This CDR3 spans 14 amino acids. Trimming cost V 9 bases and J 0 bases; bases outside gene matches: 5. The germline CDR1 and CDR2 sequences are SNHLY and FYNNEI. This CDR3 is CASRDSNSNQPQHF. The part of the CDR3 DNA that was read is TGTGCCAGTAGGGACAGTAATAGCAATCAGCCC.

Many counts were recorded for this clone. The read terminates 3 residues ahead of where the CDR3 ends, so the germline J gene completes it. The chain couples TRBV5-6 to TRBJ2-5; D is uncertain. The CDR3 covers 13 residues. V lost 0 bases to trimming and J lost 4 bases, with 7 bases between them. Germline assignment: CDR1 SGHDT and CDR2 YYEEEE. CDR3 region: CASSLVTLETQYF. CDR3 DNA, as far as it was read: TGTGCCAGCAGCTTGGTCACTCTAGAGACC.

This clone was detected a few times. The read stops 3 residues short of the end of the CDR3; the missing end is completed from the germline J gene. V and J are TRBV18 and TRBJ1-2, with 10 bases matching TRBD1. CDR3 size: 15 residues. The germline V gene has CDR1 KGHSH and CDR2 LQKENI. V shed 0 bases, J shed 3 bases, and the junction held 1 base outside the gene matches. CDR3 bases read: TGTGCCAGCTCACCACCGGGACAGGGGCACTATGGC. This gives the protein CASSPPGQGHYG. The full CDR3 is CASSPPGQGHYGYTF.

CDR3 bases read: TGTGCCAGCGAGACAGGGGGTAATTCACCC. Encoded protein: CASETGGNSP. From start to end, the CDR3 is CASETGGNSPLHF. The V gene is TRBV7-9, the J gene TRBJ1-6; 9 bases match TRBD1. The read comes to an end 3 residues before the CDR3 does, leaving the germline J gene to fill in the end. The germline V gene has CDR1 SEHNR and CDR2 FQNEAQ (reference sequence). The V and J ends lost 8 bases and 6 bases, in that order; junction bases with no gene match: 2. The CDR3 is 13 amino acids.

This clone was detected many times. The sequenced fragment ends 3 residues before the CDR3 boundary, so the rest is inferred from the germline J gene. The chain couples TRBV6-2 or TRBV6-3 to TRBJ2-5, with 10 bases identical to TRBD2. Germline values: CDR1 MNHEY, CDR2 SVGEGT. V gave up 7 bases and J gave up 2 bases; unmatched junction bases: 7. CDR3 length: 15 amino acids. The CDR3 loop reads CASTLGLARQETQYF. CDR3 bases read: TGTGCCAGCACCTTGGGACTAGCGAGACAAGAGACC.

In this sample, this clone turned up many times. The missing CDR3 end, 3 residues past where the read stops, is filled in from the germline J gene. This chain uses TRBV7-3 with TRBJ1-6; D perhaps matches TRBD1 (5 bases). The ends were cut back, 5 bases at V and 8 bases at J, with 10 bases in the middle. The germline gives CDR1 SGHTA, CDR2 FQGTGA. This CDR3 comprises 13 residues. CDR3 residues: CASSPDRDSPLHF. The CDR3 DNA, read in part, is TGTGCCAGCAGCCCAGACAGAGATTCACCC.

This clone was seen at least ten times. With the read ending 3 residues before the CDR3 end, the germline J gene is used to fill in that end. The V call is TRBV20-1, the J call TRBJ1-5, with TRBD1 as a possible D gene (5 bases). Per germline, CDR1 DFQATT and CDR2 SNEGSKA (reference sequence). The germline V and J ends were trimmed by 3 bases and 5 bases, with 8 bases remaining between them. There are 12 residues in the CDR3. Here the CDR3 reads CSARGGDQPQHF. The sequenced part of the CDR3 DNA is TGCAGTGCTAGGGGAGGGGATCAGCCC.